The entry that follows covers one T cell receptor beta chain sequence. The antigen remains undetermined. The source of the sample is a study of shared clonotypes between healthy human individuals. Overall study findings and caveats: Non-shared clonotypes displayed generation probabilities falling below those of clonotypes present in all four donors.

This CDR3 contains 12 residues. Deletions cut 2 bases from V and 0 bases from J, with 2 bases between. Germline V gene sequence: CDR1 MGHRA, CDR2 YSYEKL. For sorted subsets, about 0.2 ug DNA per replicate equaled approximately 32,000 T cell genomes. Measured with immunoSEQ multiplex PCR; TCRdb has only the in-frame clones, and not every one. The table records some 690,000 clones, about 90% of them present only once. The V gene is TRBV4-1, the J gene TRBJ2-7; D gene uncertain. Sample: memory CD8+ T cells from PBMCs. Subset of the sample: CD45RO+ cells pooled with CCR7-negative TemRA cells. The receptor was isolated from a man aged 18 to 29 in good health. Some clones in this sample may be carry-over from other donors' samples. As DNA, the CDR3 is TGCGCCAGCAGCCAACCCTCCTACGAGCAGTACTTC. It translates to CASSQPSYEQYF.